The clone carrying this TCR beta chain was found many times. What it binds is unknown. The V gene lost 3 bases and the J gene lost 3 bases, with 15 bases spanning the gap. CDR3 length equals 16 residues. The data stem from a study of T cells in Graves' hyperthyroidism and ophthalmopathy. Study-wide findings and caveats: Among clonotypes expanded in thyroid above 0.001, most were also found in blood.

TCR beta CDR3 region amplification was performed from RNA transcripts. Initially, a first-round RT-PCR of the TCR CDR3 employed the HTBI primer set. TCRdb called the multiplex PCR reads again in MiXCR, with one record for every CDR3 protein. The table has about 500,000 distinct CDR3 sequences, 13% to 15% seen once; the top ten hold 17%. Graves' hyperthyroidism is called stable when ophthalmopathy does not progress within 18 months. Reasons for excluding patients were uncontrolled infection, other autoimmune disease, pregnancy or lactation. The clonotype comes from a woman aged 18-29 years with Graves' hyperthyroidism. The specimen sequenced was blood. The genes are TRBV12-3 or TRBV12-4 and TRBJ2-1; TRBD1 is a possible D gene (5 bases). CDR3 DNA sequence: TGTGCCAGCAGTTTGACCCTGGGGCAGGTCTACAATGAGCAGTTCTTC. This gives the protein CASSLTLGQVYNEQFF.